This TCR beta chain was observed in a study of T cell changes during pregnancy in multiple sclerosis. Per the germline V gene, CDR1 is MNHEY and CDR2 is SMNVEV (reference sequence). With 5 bases removed from V and 4 bases from J, the gap between germline ends came to 11 bases. This CDR3 region has 13 residues. Data came from immunoSEQ multiplex PCR; TCRdb stores just in-frame clones and leaves some out. The data hold around 74,000 clones, with 88% observed a single time. Sequenced here: peripheral blood, sampled before pregnancy. This sequence was found in a female donor with multiple sclerosis, enrolled in a pregnancy study. V usage is TRBV27 and J usage is TRBJ2-5; D is undetermined. The CDR3 sequence is CASSPLTGETQYF. In DNA, the CDR3 is TGTGCCAGCAGTCCACTCACGGGAGAGACCCAGTACTTC.